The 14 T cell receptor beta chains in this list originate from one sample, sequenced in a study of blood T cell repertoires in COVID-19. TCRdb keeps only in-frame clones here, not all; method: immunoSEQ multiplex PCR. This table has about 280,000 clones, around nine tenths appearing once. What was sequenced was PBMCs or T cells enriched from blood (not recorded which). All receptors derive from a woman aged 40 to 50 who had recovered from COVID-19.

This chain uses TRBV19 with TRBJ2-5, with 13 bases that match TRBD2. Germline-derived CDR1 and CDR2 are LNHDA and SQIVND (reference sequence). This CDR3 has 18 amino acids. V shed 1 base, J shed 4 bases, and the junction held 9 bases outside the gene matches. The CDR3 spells CASSIGTSGSYFAETQYF. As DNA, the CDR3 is TGTGCCAGTAGTATAGGGACTAGCGGGAGTTATTTCGCAGAGACCCAGTACTTC.

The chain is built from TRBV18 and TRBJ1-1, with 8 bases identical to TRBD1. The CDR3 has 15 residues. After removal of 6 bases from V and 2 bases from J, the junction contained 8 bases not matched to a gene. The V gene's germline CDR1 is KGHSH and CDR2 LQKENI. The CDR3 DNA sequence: TGTGCCAGCTCCCAGCAGGGGGCCCTAAACACTGAAGCTTTCTTT. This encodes CASSQQGALNTEAFF.

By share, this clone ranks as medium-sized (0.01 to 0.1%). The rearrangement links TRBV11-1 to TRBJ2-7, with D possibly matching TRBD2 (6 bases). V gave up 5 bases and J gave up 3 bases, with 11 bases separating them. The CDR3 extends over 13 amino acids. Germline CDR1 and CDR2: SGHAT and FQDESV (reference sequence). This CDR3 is CASSRTSLYEQYF. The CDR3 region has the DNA TGTGCCAGCAGCAGAACTAGCCTCTACGAGCAGTACTTC.

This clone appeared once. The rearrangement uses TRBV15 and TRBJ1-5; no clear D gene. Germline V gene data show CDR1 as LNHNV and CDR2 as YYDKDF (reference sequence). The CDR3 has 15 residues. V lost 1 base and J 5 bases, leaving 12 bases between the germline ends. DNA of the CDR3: TGTGCCACCAGCAGAGGAGTATCCCGCGATCAGCCCCAGCATTTT. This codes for CATSRGVSRDQPQHF.

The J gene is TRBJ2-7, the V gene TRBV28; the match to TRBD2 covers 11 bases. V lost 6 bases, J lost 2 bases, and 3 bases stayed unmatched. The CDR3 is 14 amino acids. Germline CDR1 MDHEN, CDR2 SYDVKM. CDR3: CASRFSGRAYEQYF. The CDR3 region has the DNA TGTGCCAGCAGGTTTAGCGGGAGGGCCTACGAGCAGTACTTC.

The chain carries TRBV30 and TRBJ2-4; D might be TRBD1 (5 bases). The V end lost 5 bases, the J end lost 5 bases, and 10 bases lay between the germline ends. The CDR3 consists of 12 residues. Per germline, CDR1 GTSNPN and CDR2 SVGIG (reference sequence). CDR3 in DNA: TGTGCCTGGCTGGGGCAGGAAAACATTCAGTACTTC. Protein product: CAWLGQENIQYF.

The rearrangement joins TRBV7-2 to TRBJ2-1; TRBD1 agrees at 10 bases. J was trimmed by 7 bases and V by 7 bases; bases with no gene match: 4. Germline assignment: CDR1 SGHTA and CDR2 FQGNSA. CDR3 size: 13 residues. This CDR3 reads CASTGTGVNEQFF. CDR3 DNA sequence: TGTGCCAGCACGGGGACAGGGGTAAATGAGCAGTTCTTC.

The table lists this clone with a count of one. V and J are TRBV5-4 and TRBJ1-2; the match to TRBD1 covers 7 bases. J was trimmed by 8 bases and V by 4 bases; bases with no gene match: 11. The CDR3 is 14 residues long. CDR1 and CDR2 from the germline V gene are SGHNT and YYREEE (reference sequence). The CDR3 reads CASSPEQGIDGYTF. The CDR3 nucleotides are TGTGCCAGCAGCCCTGAACAGGGGATTGACGGCTACACCTTC.

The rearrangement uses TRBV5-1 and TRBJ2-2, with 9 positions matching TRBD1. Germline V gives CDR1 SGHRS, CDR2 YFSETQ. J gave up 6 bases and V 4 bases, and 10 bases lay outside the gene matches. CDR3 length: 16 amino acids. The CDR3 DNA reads TGCGCCAGCAGCCCGGGACAGGGAGCGGCAGCCGGGGAGCTGTTTTTT. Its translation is CASSPGQGAAAGELFF. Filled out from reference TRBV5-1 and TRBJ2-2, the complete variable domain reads KAGVTQTPRYLIKTRGQQVTLSCSPISGHRSVSWYQQTPGQGLQFLFEYFSETQRNKGNFPGRFSGRQFSNSRSEMNVSTLELGDSALYLCASSPGQGAAAGELFFGEGSRLTVL.

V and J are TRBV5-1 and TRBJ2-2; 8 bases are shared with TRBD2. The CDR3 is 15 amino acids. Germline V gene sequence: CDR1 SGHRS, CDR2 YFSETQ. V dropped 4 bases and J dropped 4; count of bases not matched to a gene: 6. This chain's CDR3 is CASSTSGRGTGELFF. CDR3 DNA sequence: TGCGCCAGCAGCACGAGCGGGAGAGGCACCGGGGAGCTGTTTTTT.

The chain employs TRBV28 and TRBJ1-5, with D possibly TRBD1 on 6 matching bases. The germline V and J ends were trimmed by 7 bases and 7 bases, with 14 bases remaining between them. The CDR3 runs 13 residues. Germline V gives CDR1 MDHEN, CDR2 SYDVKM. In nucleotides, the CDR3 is TGTGCCAGCAAGATAGGGGGAAGGCAGCCCCAGCATTTT. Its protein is CASKIGGRQPQHF.

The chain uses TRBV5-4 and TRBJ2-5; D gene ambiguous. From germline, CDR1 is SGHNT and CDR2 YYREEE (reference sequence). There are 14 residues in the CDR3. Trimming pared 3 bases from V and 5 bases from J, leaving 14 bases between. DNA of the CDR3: TGTGCCAGCAGCTCCACGTCCCTCCGGGAGACCCAGTACTTC. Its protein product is CASSSTSLRETQYF.

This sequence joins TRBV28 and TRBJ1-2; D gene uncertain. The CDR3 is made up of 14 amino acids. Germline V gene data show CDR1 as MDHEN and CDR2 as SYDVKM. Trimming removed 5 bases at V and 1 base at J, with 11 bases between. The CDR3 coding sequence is TGTGCCAGCAGTATCCTATACAGTAACTATGGCTACACCTTC. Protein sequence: CASSILYSNYGYTF.

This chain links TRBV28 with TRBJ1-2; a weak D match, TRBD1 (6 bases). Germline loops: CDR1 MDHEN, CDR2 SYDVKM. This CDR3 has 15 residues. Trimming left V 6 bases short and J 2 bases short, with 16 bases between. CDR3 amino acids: CASSSPRTANYGYTF. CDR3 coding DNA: TGTGCCAGCAGCTCCCCCAGGACAGCCAACTATGGCTACACCTTC.